What follows are 12 T cell receptor beta chains derived from one specimen sequenced in a study of blood T cell repertoires in COVID-19 (dated by TCRdb to about 2020). The library was made by the immunoSEQ multiplex PCR assay. TCRdb re-hosts the immuneACCESS table, in-frame sequences only. Its copies lack some clones; in the studies checked, an unresolved V gene accounts for under half of them, and the cause for the rest is not known. The sample yields about 100,000 clones; around 85% were counted once. Roughly 13% of the sample lies in the top ten. The sample consisted of peripheral blood. Source of these receptors: a human donor in a cohort sampled during active COVID-19.

This clone was seen a single time. The chain joins TRBV7-9 to TRBJ1-2, with D uncertain. The CDR3 has 14 residues. CDR1 is SEHNR, CDR2 FQNEAQ, per germline (reference sequence). V shed 6 bases and J shed 0 bases, with 11 bases lying between them. The CDR3 bases are TGTGCCAGCAGAGAAAGCGCCACTAACTATGGCTACACCTTC. Translated, it gives CASRESATNYGYTF.

The chain has TRBV19 and TRBJ2-7, with 7 positions matching TRBD1. J gave up 2 bases and V 5 bases, and 15 bases lay outside the gene matches. The CDR3 totals 17 residues. CDR1 LNHDA and CDR2 SQIVND come from the germline V gene (reference sequence). CDR3 in amino acids: CASSPRQIGTAAYEQYF. CDR3 coding DNA: TGTGCCAGTAGTCCTCGGCAGATAGGGACAGCCGCCTACGAGCAGTACTTC.

Only one count was recorded for this clone. This same CDR3 is encoded by further DNA sequences in the sample. The chain is built from TRBV6-2 or TRBV6-3 and TRBJ2-7; D is undetermined. Per germline, CDR1 MNHEY and CDR2 SVGEGT. The CDR3 spans 11 residues. V lost 6 bases to trimming and J lost 4 bases, with 7 bases between them. The CDR3 reads CASSSRYEQYF. In DNA form, the CDR3 reads TGTGCCAGCAGCTCTCGGTACGAGCAGTACTTC.

This chain joins TRBV9 and TRBJ2-3; D remains ambiguous. The CDR3 has 13 amino acids. V was clipped by 6 bases and J by 2 bases, with 10 bases between them. Germline assignment: CDR1 SGDLS and CDR2 YYNGEE. The CDR3, as DNA: TGTGCCAGCAATGGCGGATTCACAGATACGCAGTATTTT. Encoded protein: CASNGGFTDTQYF.

This clone was recorded once. The V gene is TRBV18, the J gene TRBJ2-7; D gene unclear. The germline gives CDR1 KGHSH, CDR2 LQKENI. This CDR3 has 12 residues. Trimming took 4 bases from V and 3 from J, leaving 7 bases between them. The CDR3 loop reads CASSLDIYEQYF. CDR3 bases: TGTGCCAGCTCACTAGATATCTACGAGCAGTACTTC.

V usage is TRBV6-5 and J usage is TRBJ1-1, with D unclear. The germline CDR1 and CDR2 sequences are MNHEY and SVGAGI. V lost 6 bases, J lost 0 bases, and 8 bases lay in between. The CDR3 has 13 residues. Here the CDR3 DNA reads TGTGCCAGCAGGGAGAACCTGAACACTGAAGCTTTCTTT. This encodes CASRENLNTEAFF.

The chain combines TRBV18 with TRBJ1-1; 9 nucleotides line up with TRBD1. Germline trimming cut 4 bases from V and 1 base from J; bases unmatched to any gene: 7. The germline gives CDR1 KGHSH, CDR2 LQKENI. This CDR3 has 16 amino acids. The CDR3 reads CASSRALDRGNTEAFF. CDR3 DNA sequence: TGTGCCAGCTCACGGGCCCTGGACAGGGGGAACACTGAAGCTTTCTTT.

The CDR3 region is CASSLGLAGGGGELFF. DNA of the CDR3: TGTGCCAGCAGCTTAGGACTAGCGGGAGGGGGCGGGGAGCTGTTTTTT. This chain joins TRBV7-2 and TRBJ2-2, with 14 bases identical to TRBD2. CDR1 SGHTA and CDR2 FQGNSA come from the germline V gene. The junction had 2 bases not matched to a gene; V was cut back by 1 base and J by 7 bases. This CDR3 has 16 amino acids.

This chain uses TRBV19 with TRBJ2-7; 7 bases are a match to TRBD2. The J segment lost 4 bases and the V segment lost 7 bases, leaving 16 bases of the junction unmatched. The germline V gene encodes CDR1 LNHDA and CDR2 SQIVND (reference sequence). The CDR3 sequence is 16 residues long. CDR3 residues: CASIKGLAVPQYEQYF. In DNA, the CDR3 is TGTGCCAGTATAAAGGGGCTAGCGGTCCCTCAGTACGAGCAGTACTTC.

CDR3: CASSSRRGDRAEETQYF. Here the CDR3 DNA reads TGTGCCAGCAGCTCGAGAAGGGGGGACAGAGCCGAAGAGACCCAGTACTTC. The V gene is TRBV7-2, the J gene TRBJ2-5; the D gene is possibly TRBD1 (7 bases). Trimming stripped 4 bases from V and 3 bases from J, with 21 bases between. Germline assignment: CDR1 SGHTA and CDR2 FQGNSA. The CDR3 loop spans 17 amino acids.

The CDR3 region has the DNA TGTGCCAGCAGCGACCCAGGCCAAGAGACCCAGTACTTC. It yields the protein CASSDPGQETQYF. V gene TRBV6-4 combines with J gene TRBJ2-5; no firm D call. There are 13 residues in the CDR3. With 6 bases removed from V and 1 base from J, the gap between germline ends came to 9 bases. CDR1 is MRHNA and CDR2 is SNTAGT in the germline V gene.

The V and J genes are TRBV13 and TRBJ1-3; 8 bases align to TRBD1. The CDR3 extends over 15 amino acids. V was pared by 2 bases and J by 3 bases, with 3 bases of the junction left unmatched. Germline CDR1 is PRHDT and CDR2 is FYEKMQ (reference sequence). DNA of the CDR3: TGTGCCAGCAGCTTACAGGGGGCGCTTGGAAACACCATATATTTT. Translating gives CASSLQGALGNTIYF.